The source of this T cell receptor beta chain is a study of T-cell reconstitution after alpha-beta-depleted transplantation in children. Preparation of the TCRbeta library used unique molecular identifiers. TCRdb itself ran the PCR reads through MiXCR, one entry per CDR3 protein. The table includes nearly 400,000 distinct CDR3 sequences, roughly 21% detected once. This clonotype was seen more than once but under ten times. V lost 1 base to trimming and J lost 2 bases, with 12 bases between them. The CDR3 has 15 residues. Germline assignment: CDR1 SGHRS and CDR2 YFSETQ. This chain connects TRBV5-1 to TRBJ1-2; D gene uncertain. Here the sequenced sample was PBMCs from the stem cell graft donor, taken from the stem cell graft. This TCR came from a human donor who donated a stem cell graft to a child with acute myeloid leukemia. The CDR3 loop is CASSLYGLGNYGYTF. In DNA, the CDR3 is TGCGCCAGCAGCTTGTACGGTCTAGGAAACTATGGCTACACCTTC.